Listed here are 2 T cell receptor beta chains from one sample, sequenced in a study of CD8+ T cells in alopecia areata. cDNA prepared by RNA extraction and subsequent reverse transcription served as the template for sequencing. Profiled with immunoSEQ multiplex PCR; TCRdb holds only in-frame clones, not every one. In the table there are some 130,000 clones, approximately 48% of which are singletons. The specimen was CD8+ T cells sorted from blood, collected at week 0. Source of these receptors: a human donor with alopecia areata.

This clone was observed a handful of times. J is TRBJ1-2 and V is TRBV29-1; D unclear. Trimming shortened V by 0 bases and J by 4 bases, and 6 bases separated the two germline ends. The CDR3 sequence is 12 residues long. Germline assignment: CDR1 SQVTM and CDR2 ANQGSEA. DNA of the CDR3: TGCAGCGTTGAAGACAAGATCTATGGCTACACCTTC. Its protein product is CSVEDKIYGYTF.

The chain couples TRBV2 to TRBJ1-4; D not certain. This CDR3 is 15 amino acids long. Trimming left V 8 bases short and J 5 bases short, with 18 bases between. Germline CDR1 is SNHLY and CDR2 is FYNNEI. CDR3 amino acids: CASQHKDPMNEKLFF. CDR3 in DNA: TGTGCCAGCCAGCACAAGGACCCTATGAATGAAAAACTGTTTTTT.